Given below is one TCR beta chain in context. The assay ran at deep level. Ten immunoSEQ deep assay plates were used to sequence the DNA of unsorted PBMCs. The table came from immunoSEQ multiplex PCR; TCRdb's copy has only in-frame clones and leaves some out. The profile shows about 490,000 clones, around 80% of them singletons. Germline lookup yields CDR1 GTSNPN and CDR2 SVGIG (reference sequence). V lost 4 bases and J lost 0, with 10 bases in between. The CDR3 contains 15 residues. This entry is derived from a study of shared clonotypes between healthy human individuals. Every donor was a Caucasian adult from Nashville, Tennessee. Unsorted material relied on some 90 million PBMCs as the source of genomic DNA.

This TCR was recovered from a woman aged 40 to 50 in good health. Some clones in this sample may be carry-over from other donors' samples. The J gene is TRBJ2-6, the V gene TRBV30; no clear D. The sequenced sample was PBMCs. The CDR3 sequence: CAWTRPSSGANVLTF. In DNA form, the CDR3 reads TGTGCCTGGACTCGGCCAAGCTCTGGGGCCAACGTCCTGACTTTC.